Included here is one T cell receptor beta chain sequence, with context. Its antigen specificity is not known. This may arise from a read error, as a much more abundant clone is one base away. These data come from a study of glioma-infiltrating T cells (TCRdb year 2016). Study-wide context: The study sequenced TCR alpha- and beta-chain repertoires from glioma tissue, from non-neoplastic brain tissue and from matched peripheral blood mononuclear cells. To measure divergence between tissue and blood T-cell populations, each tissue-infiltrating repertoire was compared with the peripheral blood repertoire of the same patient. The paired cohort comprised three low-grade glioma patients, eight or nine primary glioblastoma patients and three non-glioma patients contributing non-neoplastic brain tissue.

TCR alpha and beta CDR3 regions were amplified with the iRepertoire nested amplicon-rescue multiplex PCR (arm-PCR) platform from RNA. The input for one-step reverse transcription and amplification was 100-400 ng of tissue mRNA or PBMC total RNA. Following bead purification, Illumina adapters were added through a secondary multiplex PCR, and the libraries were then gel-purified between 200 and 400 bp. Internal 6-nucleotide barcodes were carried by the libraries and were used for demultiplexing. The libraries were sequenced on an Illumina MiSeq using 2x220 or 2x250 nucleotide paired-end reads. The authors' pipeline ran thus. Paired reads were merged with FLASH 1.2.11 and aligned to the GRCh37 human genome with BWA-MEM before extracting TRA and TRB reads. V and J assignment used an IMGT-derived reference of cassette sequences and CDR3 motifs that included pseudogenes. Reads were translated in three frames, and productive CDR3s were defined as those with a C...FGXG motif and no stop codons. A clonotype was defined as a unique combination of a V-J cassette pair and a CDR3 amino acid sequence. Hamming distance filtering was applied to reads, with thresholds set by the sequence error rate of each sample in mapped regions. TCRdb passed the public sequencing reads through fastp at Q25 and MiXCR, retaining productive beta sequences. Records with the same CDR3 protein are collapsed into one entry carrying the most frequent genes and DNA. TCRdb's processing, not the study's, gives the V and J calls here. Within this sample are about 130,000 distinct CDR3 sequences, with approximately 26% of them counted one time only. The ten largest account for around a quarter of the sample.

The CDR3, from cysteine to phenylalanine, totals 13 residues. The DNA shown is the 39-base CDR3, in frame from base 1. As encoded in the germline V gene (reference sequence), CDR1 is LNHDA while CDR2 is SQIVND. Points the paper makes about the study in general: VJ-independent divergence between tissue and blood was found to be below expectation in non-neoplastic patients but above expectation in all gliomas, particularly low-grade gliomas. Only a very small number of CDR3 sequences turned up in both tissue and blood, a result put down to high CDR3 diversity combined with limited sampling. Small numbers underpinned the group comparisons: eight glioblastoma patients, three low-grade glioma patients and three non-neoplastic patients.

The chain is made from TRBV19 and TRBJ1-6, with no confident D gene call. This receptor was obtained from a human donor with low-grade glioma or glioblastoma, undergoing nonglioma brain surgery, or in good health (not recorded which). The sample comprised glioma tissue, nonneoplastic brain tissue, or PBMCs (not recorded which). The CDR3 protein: CAGSPVWNSPLHF. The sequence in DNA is TGTGCCGGTAGTCCAGTTTGGAATTCACCCCTCCACTTT.